A single sample gave rise to the 26 T cell receptor beta chains below, sequenced in a study of identical twins (dated by TCRdb to the mid-2010s). The library was generated by 5' RACE. For sequencing, an Illumina HiSeq 2000 was employed. Starting from the raw public reads, TCRdb applied fastp trimming at Q25, assembled clones with MiXCR and retained in-frame beta chains. A single entry per CDR3 protein holds the most common genes and DNA from its merged rows. The sample includes hundreds of thousands of distinct CDR3 sequences, with over 9% observed a single time. Of the sample, about 1.5% falls within the top ten clones. This sample was also put to use in a study of yellow fever vaccine responses in identical twins.

Specimen: PBMCs. The receptors come from a woman aged 18-35 years in good health.

V and J are TRBV3-1 and TRBJ2-1; tentatively, D is TRBD1 or TRBD2 (5 bases each). Germline V gene sequence: CDR1 LGHDT, CDR2 YNNKEL (reference sequence). The CDR3 sequence is 15 residues long. V lost 4 bases to trimming and J lost 7 bases, with 17 bases between them. The CDR3 DNA sequence: TGTGCCAGCAGCCTCGACGGGGACCTTTGGAATGAGCAGTTCTTC. Its protein is CASSLDGDLWNEQFF.

The genes are TRBV2 and TRBJ2-3, with D possibly being TRBD2 (6 bases). Trimming took 1 base from V and 1 from J, leaving 12 bases between them. CDR3 length equals 16 residues. In germline, CDR1 is SNHLY, CDR2 FYNNEI. CDR3 loop: CASSEELAQGTDTQYF. The CDR3 region has the DNA TGTGCCAGCAGTGAAGAGCTAGCGCAGGGCACAGATACGCAGTATTTT. Based on the CDR3 plus reference TRBV2 and TRBJ2-3, the full variable domain is EPEVTQTPSHQVTQMGQEVILRCVPISNHLYFYWYRQILGQKVEFLVSFYNNEISEKSEIFDDQFSVERPDGSNFTLKIRSTKLEDSAMYFCASSEELAQGTDTQYFGPGTRLTVL.

The genes are TRBV28 and TRBJ2-7; D is undetermined. The ends were cut back, 5 bases at V and 4 bases at J, with 15 bases in the middle. The V gene's germline CDR1 is MDHEN and CDR2 SYDVKM. This CDR3 comprises 14 residues. DNA for the CDR3: TGTGCCAGCAGTGAAAGCCTTAGGGCATACGAGCAGTACTTC. This translates into CASSESLRAYEQYF.

There are a few counts of this clonotype. The gene calls are TRBV19 and TRBJ2-5; 7 bases agree with TRBD2. The J segment lost 7 bases and the V segment lost 4 bases, leaving 15 bases of the junction unmatched. CDR1 LNHDA and CDR2 SQIVND come from the germline V gene (reference sequence). CDR3 length: 16 amino acids. The CDR3 region is CASSKSEVAGAVTQYF. In nucleotides, the CDR3 is TGTGCCAGTAGTAAGTCGGAGGTTGCGGGAGCCGTGACCCAGTACTTC.

This clonotype appeared a few times. DNA of the CDR3: TGTGCCAGCAGTTATACGTCTGGACTAGCGGGGTACAATGAGCAGTTCTTC. The encoded protein is CASSYTSGLAGYNEQFF. The genes are TRBV6-5 and TRBJ2-1; 12 positions match TRBD2. Germline V gene data show CDR1 as MNHEY and CDR2 as SVGAGI. The length of the CDR3 is 17 residues. V was clipped by 3 bases and J by 4 bases; unmatched bases: 7.

The V and J genes are TRBV2 and TRBJ2-1; 12 nucleotides align to TRBD2. Germline CDR1 reads SNHLY; CDR2 reads FYNNEI. The CDR3 sequence is 20 residues long. The V gene end was trimmed by 5 bases and the J gene end by 0 bases; junction bases not matched to a gene: 14. For the CDR3, the DNA is TGTGCCAGCAGTCAAGTCCCCCTAGCGGGAGGGACGAGCTCCTACAATGAGCAGTTCTTC. Its translation is CASSQVPLAGGTSSYNEQFF.

The chain uses TRBV2 and TRBJ2-3; 9 positions match TRBD2. Germline V lookup: CDR1 SNHLY, CDR2 FYNNEI. The J segment lost 4 bases and the V segment lost 4 bases, leaving 6 bases of the junction unmatched. This CDR3 contains 15 residues. The CDR3 spells CASSGGLAGSDTQYF. CDR3 DNA: TGTGCCAGCAGTGGAGGGCTAGCGGGGTCAGATACGCAGTATTTT. The variable domain in full, with the rest retrieved from reference TRBV2 and TRBJ2-3, is EPEVTQTPSHQVTQMGQEVILRCVPISNHLYFYWYRQILGQKVEFLVSFYNNEISEKSEIFDDQFSVERPDGSNFTLKIRSTKLEDSAMYFCASSGGLAGSDTQYFGPGTRLTVL.

This clonotype was seen many times. The chain combines TRBV12-5 with TRBJ2-3; 10 bases line up with TRBD2. The CDR3 totals 16 residues. The J segment lost 5 bases and the V segment lost 7 bases, leaving 12 bases of the junction unmatched. Looked up from germline, CDR1 is LGHNT and CDR2 is FRNRAP. The CDR3 sequence is CASAIGAAGGQDTQYF. The CDR3 DNA is TGTGCTAGTGCCATTGGGGCAGCGGGAGGGCAAGATACGCAGTATTTT.

Ten or more counts support this clonotype. V usage is TRBV7-3 and J usage is TRBJ2-7, with D maybe TRBD1 (6 bases). V was shortened by 5 bases and J by 7 bases, with 15 bases between the two germline ends. CDR1 is SGHTA, CDR2 FQGTGA, per germline. The CDR3 is made up of 13 amino acids. CDR3 in amino acids: CASSPRQGQEQYF. In nucleotides, the CDR3 is TGTGCCAGCAGCCCTCGGCAGGGGCAAGAGCAGTACTTC.

V gene TRBV12-3 or TRBV12-4 combines with J gene TRBJ2-2; possible D gene TRBD1, 5 bases. The CDR3 has 15 amino acids. Between the trimmed V and J ends, which lost 3 bases and 0 bases, there was a span of 8 bases. The CDR3 loop reads CASSFTGSNTGELFF. The CDR3 DNA follows: TGTGCCAGCAGTTTCACAGGTTCGAACACCGGGGAGCTGTTTTTT.

The chain is built from TRBV5-5 and TRBJ2-7; possibly TRBD1 or TRBD2 for D (5 bases each). V lost 1 base and J lost 5, with 13 bases in between. CDR1 SGHKS and CDR2 YYEKEE come from the germline V gene (reference sequence). This CDR3 comprises 14 residues. CDR3 region: CASSLRDAGDEQYV. The CDR3 DNA reads as TGTGCCAGCAGCTTGAGGGACGCAGGCGACGAGCAGTACGTC.

This clonotype occurred a few times. V and J are TRBV10-3 and TRBJ1-4, with 7 bases fitting TRBD1. This CDR3 contains 13 residues. The germline CDR1 and CDR2 sequences are ENHRY and SYGVKD. J lost 3 bases, V lost 10 bases, and 5 bases had no gene match. The CDR3 loop reads CATCGTANEKLFF. In DNA form, the CDR3 reads TGTGCCACATGCGGGACAGCTAATGAAAAACTGTTTTTT.

J is TRBJ2-1 and V is TRBV6-5, with D possibly matching TRBD2 (6 bases). The CDR3 runs to 15 residues. The V end lost 2 bases, the J end lost 9 bases, and 17 bases lay between the germline ends. The germline V gene encodes CDR1 MNHEY and CDR2 SVGAGI. The DNA for the CDR3 is TGTGCCAGCAGTTACCGGGACTTAGGGAATGGTGAGCAGTTCTTC. Protein sequence: CASSYRDLGNGEQFF.

This clonotype has more than one count but fewer than ten. This chain uses TRBV20-1 with TRBJ2-5; D is unresolved. CDR1 DFQATT and CDR2 SNEGSKA come from the germline V gene (reference sequence). Deletions cut 7 bases from V and 7 bases from J, with 10 bases between. The CDR3 spans 10 residues. The CDR3 sequence is CSGGPGTQYF. CDR3 sequence (DNA): TGCAGTGGTGGACCGGGGACCCAGTACTTC.

V gene TRBV3-1 combines with J gene TRBJ2-2; TRBD2 aligns across 8 bases. V lost 0 bases, J lost 4 bases, and 10 bases stayed unmatched. CDR3 size: 18 residues. Germline V gene sequence: CDR1 LGHDT, CDR2 YNNKEL (reference sequence). CDR3 nucleotide sequence: TGTGCCAGCAGCCAAGATAGCGGTAGCGGGGCGTTCACCGGGGAGCTGTTTTTT. Its translation is CASSQDSGSGAFTGELFF.

The rearrangement links TRBV28 to TRBJ2-7; tentatively, D is TRBD1 (5 bases). This CDR3 comprises 13 residues. Germline V gene lookup returns CDR1 MDHEN and CDR2 SYDVKM. Trimming pared 10 bases from V and 0 bases from J, leaving 13 bases between. As DNA, the CDR3 is TGTGCCACCACAGGCCAAAGCTCCTACGAGCAGTACTTC. Translation gives CATTGQSSYEQYF.

This clonotype has a handful of counts. The V gene is TRBV20-1, the J gene TRBJ2-3; D might be TRBD2 (5 bases). Trimming stripped 6 bases from V and 4 bases from J, with 11 bases between. Germline loops: CDR1 DFQATT, CDR2 SNEGSKA (reference sequence). CDR3 length equals 12 residues. CDR3: CSAPRGSDTQYF. The CDR3 DNA reads as TGCAGTGCCCCCCGCGGGTCAGATACGCAGTATTTT.

This clonotype was counted ten times or more. The J gene is TRBJ1-5, the V gene TRBV29-1, with TRBD1 matching 7 bases. Germline loops: CDR1 SQVTM, CDR2 ANQGSEA. The CDR3 length is 15 residues. Unmatched junction bases numbered 15, after V lost 7 bases and J lost 6 bases. This CDR3 is CSAKTGAGTGQPQHF. The DNA of the CDR3 is TGCAGCGCAAAAACAGGGGCCGGAACGGGTCAGCCCCAGCATTTT.

The rearrangement links TRBV7-3 to TRBJ2-1, with 7 positions matching TRBD2. Germline V gives CDR1 SGHTA, CDR2 FQGTGA. This CDR3 contains 15 residues. V dropped 5 bases and J dropped 8; count of bases not matched to a gene: 12. In nucleotides, the CDR3 is TGTGCCAGCAGCCCCATGGGCGGGAGTTCTGATGAGCAGTTCTTC. Residues: CASSPMGGSSDEQFF.

In DNA form, the CDR3 reads TGTGCCAGCTCAGAAGACGCAGCAACTAATGAAAAACTGTTTTTT. Its protein is CASSEDAATNEKLFF. V usage is TRBV18 and J usage is TRBJ1-4; D gene ambiguous. The V end lost 5 bases, the J end lost 0 bases, and 10 bases lay between the germline ends. CDR3 size: 15 residues. The germline gives CDR1 KGHSH, CDR2 LQKENI.

The chain combines TRBV20-1 with TRBJ1-2, with D possibly TRBD1 on 5 matching bases. The germline V and J ends were trimmed by 0 bases and 4 bases, with 18 bases remaining between them. Germline V gene lookup returns CDR1 DFQATT and CDR2 SNEGSKA (reference sequence). This CDR3 region has 16 residues. The CDR3 bases are TGCAGTGCTAGAGACCAACTGATGAGGGGAGGCTATGGCTACACCTTC. Its protein is CSARDQLMRGGYGYTF.

V and J are TRBV2 and TRBJ2-7; no reliable D call. This CDR3 region has 14 residues. The V gene lost 4 bases and the J gene lost 6 bases, with 16 bases spanning the gap. Germline V gene sequence: CDR1 SNHLY, CDR2 FYNNEI. The CDR3 sequence is CASSAARILSEQYF. The DNA of the CDR3 is TGTGCCAGCAGTGCGGCTAGGATTCTTAGCGAGCAGTACTTC.

This clonotype was seen at least ten times. This chain uses TRBV12-3 or TRBV12-4 with TRBJ2-3, with a tentative D call TRBD2 (6 bases). This CDR3 comprises 15 residues. V shed 5 bases and J shed 2 bases, with 14 bases lying between them. CDR3 coding DNA: TGTGCCAGCAGTCCGAGCGGGTGGATCACAGATACGCAGTATTTT. This sequence encodes CASSPSGWITDTQYF.

This clonotype was seen at least ten times. The CDR3 region is CASSGNSPLHF. CDR3 coding DNA: TGTGCCAGCTCCGGGAATTCACCCCTCCACTTT. The V call is TRBV2, the J call TRBJ1-6; no reliable D call. Germline CDR1 is SNHLY and CDR2 is FYNNEI. Trimming cost V 8 bases and J 7 bases, with 6 bases left between them. The CDR3 length is 11 residues. The full variable domain, in which reference TRBV2 and TRBJ1-6 provide the parts outside the CDR3, is EPEVTQTPSHQVTQMGQEVILRCVPISNHLYFYWYRQILGQKVEFLVSFYNNEISEKSEIFDDQFSVERPDGSNFTLKIRSTKLEDSAMYFCASSGNSPLHFGNGTRLTVT.

This clonotype was counted a few times. This chain links TRBV13 with TRBJ1-4; 7 nucleotides line up with TRBD1. This CDR3 comprises 13 residues. V trimming: 6 bases; J trimming: 7 bases; junction bases outside the gene matches: 5. Germline CDR1 PRHDT, CDR2 FYEKMQ (reference sequence). As DNA, the CDR3 is TGTGCCAGCAGGCGACAGGGCGTTGAAAAACTGTTTTTT. Its translation is CASRRQGVEKLFF.

This clonotype was seen a few times. V usage is TRBV19 and J usage is TRBJ1-5; D is perhaps TRBD1 (5 bases). This CDR3 contains 15 residues. With 2 bases removed from V and 2 bases from J, the gap between germline ends came to 10 bases. In germline, CDR1 is LNHDA, CDR2 SQIVND (reference sequence). The DNA for the CDR3 is TGTGCCAGTAGTATAATTCCGGGGGGCAATCAGCCCCAGCATTTT. This gives the protein CASSIIPGGNQPQHF.